The 18 T cell receptor beta chains given below trace back to one sample, sequenced in a study of blood T cell repertoires in COVID-19 (dated by TCRdb to between 2020 and 2021). The library came from the immunoSEQ multiplex PCR assay. Sourced from immuneACCESS, this table was stored by TCRdb with only in-frame sequences that have V and J called. A share of the clones is absent; for the studies checked, an unresolved V gene accounts for under half, and the remainder has no known explanation. For this sample there are almost 400,000 clones; just under 90% appear just once. The ten largest make up about 1.7% of the sample. Material for sequencing was PBMCs or T cells enriched from blood (not recorded which). The receptor source for this set is a woman aged 25 to 39 who had recovered from COVID-19.

The rearrangement links TRBV3-1 (or the pseudogene TRBV3-2) to TRBJ1-3; maybe TRBD1 (5 bases). The germline gives CDR1 LGHDT, CDR2 YNNKEL (reference sequence). There are 14 residues in the CDR3. V was cut by 5 bases and J by 2 bases, with 10 bases left in between. Here the CDR3 DNA reads TGTGCCAGCAGCTTACAGGAGACTGGAAACACCATATATTTT. Its translation: CASSLQETGNTIYF.

The V call is TRBV5-4, the J call TRBJ1-2, with D maybe TRBD1 (5 bases). The CDR3 extends over 14 amino acids. Looked up from germline, CDR1 is SGHNT and CDR2 is YYREEE (reference sequence). V lost 4 bases and J lost 4, with 14 bases in between. CDR3 residues: CASSPTEFGYGYTF. In DNA form, the CDR3 reads TGTGCCAGCAGCCCGACAGAATTTGGCTATGGCTACACCTTC.

The V gene is TRBV18, the J gene TRBJ2-5; 9 positions agree with TRBD2. The CDR3 contains 21 residues. Germline V gene data show CDR1 as KGHSH and CDR2 as LQKENI. V lost 2 bases and J lost 2; bases outside the gene matches: 21. The chain's CDR3 is CASSPFLRDRQKTSGQETQYF. CDR3 nucleotides: TGTGCCAGCTCACCATTTCTTAGGGACAGACAAAAGACTAGCGGACAAGAGACCCAGTACTTC. The whole variable domain, remainder taken from reference TRBV18 and TRBJ2-5, is NAGVMQNPRHLVRRRGQEARLRCSPMKGHSHVYWYRQLPEEGLKFMVYLQKENIIDESGMPKERFSAEFPKEGPSILRIQQVVRGDSAAYFCASSPFLRDRQKTSGQETQYFGPGTRLLVL.

The chain combines TRBV10-3 with TRBJ2-2; D might be TRBD2 (6 bases). Looked up from germline, CDR1 is ENHRY and CDR2 is SYGVKD. V lost 3 bases and J lost 4, with 9 bases in between. This CDR3 comprises 14 residues. CDR3 loop: CAISDGGGTGELFF. In DNA form, the CDR3 reads TGTGCCATCAGTGACGGGGGTGGCACCGGGGAGCTGTTTTTT.

This clone is a singleton in its sample. The V gene is TRBV5-1, the J gene TRBJ2-7; D is possibly TRBD1 (5 bases). The CDR3 totals 13 residues. Germline CDR1 and CDR2: SGHRS and YFSETQ. V gave up 3 bases and J gave up 1 base, with 8 bases separating them. The CDR3 spells CASSSSGSYEQYF. CDR3 sequence (DNA): TGCGCCAGCAGCTCGTCAGGGTCCTACGAGCAGTACTTC.

The V call is TRBV7-8, the J call TRBJ2-1; tentatively, D is TRBD2 (6 bases). Germline V gives CDR1 SGHVS, CDR2 FQNEAQ. V lost 5 bases, J lost 3 bases, and 17 bases lay in between. This CDR3 spans 16 amino acids. The CDR3: CASSPREPRNYNEQFF. The CDR3 DNA is TGTGCCAGCAGCCCTCGGGAGCCCCGGAACTACAATGAGCAGTTCTTC.

J is TRBJ1-2 and V is TRBV30; 7 positions agree with TRBD1. Germline trimming cut 4 bases from V and 0 bases from J; bases unmatched to any gene: 5. Germline assignment: CDR1 GTSNPN and CDR2 SVGIG (reference sequence). There are 14 residues in the CDR3. The CDR3 DNA reads as TGTGCCTGGAACCCGGGACAGCCTAACTATGGCTACACCTTC. This sequence encodes CAWNPGQPNYGYTF.

The chain has TRBV27 and TRBJ1-2, with a tentative D call TRBD1 (6 bases). With 6 bases removed from V and 4 bases from J, the gap between germline ends came to 12 bases. Germline V lookup: CDR1 MNHEY, CDR2 SMNVEV (reference sequence). The CDR3 is 13 amino acids. The CDR3 region is CASSRTGSYGYTF. CDR3 DNA sequence: TGTGCCAGCAGCCGAACAGGGTCCTATGGCTACACCTTC.

The chain has TRBV7-9 and TRBJ1-2, with D perhaps matching TRBD1 (6 bases). CDR1 SEHNR and CDR2 FQNEAQ come from the germline V gene (reference sequence). V was cut by 4 bases and J by 5 bases, with 14 bases left in between. CDR3 length equals 14 residues. CDR3 amino acids: CASSWAGQFYGYTF. The CDR3 region has the DNA TGTGCCAGCAGCTGGGCCGGACAGTTTTATGGCTACACCTTC.

V gene TRBV27 combines with J gene TRBJ2-1, with TRBD2 matching 10 bases. Germline values: CDR1 MNHEY, CDR2 SMNVEV (reference sequence). Germline trimming cut 2 bases from V and 5 bases from J; bases unmatched to any gene: 9. The CDR3 totals 17 residues. The CDR3 here is CASSLVYGTSANNEQFF. The CDR3 coding sequence is TGTGCCAGCAGTTTAGTCTATGGGACTAGCGCTAACAATGAGCAGTTCTTC.

This clone has only one observation. The rearrangement links TRBV10-1 to TRBJ2-5; 10 positions match TRBD2. The CDR3 length is 14 residues. Germline V CDR1 and CDR2: WNHNN, SYGVQD (reference sequence). Trimming cost V 8 bases and J 4 bases; bases outside gene matches: 7. CDR3 in amino acids: CASGAGGPLETQYF. The CDR3 DNA sequence: TGCGCCAGCGGAGCGGGAGGGCCCCTAGAGACCCAGTACTTC.

V is TRBV28 and J is TRBJ2-7, with 8 bases aligning to TRBD1. This CDR3 spans 15 amino acids. In germline, CDR1 is MDHEN, CDR2 SYDVKM. Unmatched junction bases numbered 14, after V lost 6 bases and J lost 7 bases. CDR3 bases: TGTGCCAGCAGAGGCGGTAGACAGGGGAGATGGGAGCAGTACTTC. It yields the protein CASRGGRQGRWEQYF.

The genes are TRBV7-2 and TRBJ2-1, with 8 bases fitting TRBD1. Germline V CDR1 and CDR2: SGHTA, FQGNSA. V dropped 6 bases and J dropped 1; count of bases not matched to a gene: 11. The CDR3 contains 17 residues. CDR3 in amino acids: CASRLAGGPLSYNEQFF. The CDR3 region has the DNA TGTGCCAGCAGACTAGCAGGGGGCCCATTATCCTACAATGAGCAGTTCTTC.

The rearrangement joins TRBV29-1 to TRBJ1-5, with 10 bases fitting TRBD1. The germline CDR1 and CDR2 sequences are SQVTM and ANQGSEA. J lost 4 bases, V lost 6 bases, and 12 bases had no gene match. This CDR3 comprises 16 residues. The CDR3 DNA reads TGCAGCGTGGGGGGCACCGGGACAGGGGCTAATCAGCCCCAGCATTTT. Amino acids: CSVGGTGTGANQPQHF.

The rearrangement joins TRBV28 to TRBJ2-7, with 11 positions matching TRBD1. This CDR3 is 16 amino acids long. Germline CDR1 MDHEN, CDR2 SYDVKM. The V segment lost 10 bases and the J segment 6 bases; nucleotides outside the gene matches: 17. The CDR3 nucleotides read TGTGCCACCTACGATCTTCCCGGGACAGGGGGGGTCGAGCAGTACTTC. Translating it yields CATYDLPGTGGVEQYF. The variable domain in full, with the rest retrieved from reference TRBV28 and TRBJ2-7, is DVKVTQSSRYLVKRTGEKVFLECVQDMDHENMFWYRQDPGLGLRLIYFSYDVKMKEKGDIPEGYSVSREKKERFSLILESASTNQTSMYLCATYDLPGTGGVEQYFGPGTRLTVT.

This chain joins TRBV11-2 and TRBJ2-1; D is uncertain. Germline CDR1 and CDR2: SGHAT and FQNNGV. The CDR3 is 15 residues long. The V and J ends lost 6 bases and 8 bases respectively, with 20 bases between them. The CDR3 DNA sequence: TGTGCCAGCAGGCCAACCCTAGGAACGACCCATGAGCAGTTCTTC. It translates to CASRPTLGTTHEQFF.

In the case of this clone: The same CDR3 also results from other DNA sequences found in this sample. The chain links TRBV3-1 (or the pseudogene TRBV3-2) to TRBJ1-2; 9 positions agree with TRBD1. CDR1 is LGHDT, CDR2 YNNKEL, per germline (reference sequence). The CDR3 totals 13 residues. The junction had 1 base not matched to a gene; V was cut back by 3 bases and J by 5 bases. This CDR3 reads CASSQDRGYGYTF. In DNA, the CDR3 is TGTGCCAGCAGCCAGGACAGGGGTTATGGCTACACCTTC.

The chain is built from TRBV14 and TRBJ2-1, with TRBD2 identical over 9 bases. This CDR3 contains 15 residues. Germline CDR1 reads SGHDN; CDR2 reads FVKESK. With V trimmed by 3 bases and J by 0 bases, 0 bases remained unmatched. CDR3 DNA: TGTGCCAGCAGCCAGACTAGCGGCTCCTACAATGAGCAGTTCTTC. Protein sequence: CASSQTSGSYNEQFF.